A single sample gave rise to the 3 T cell receptor beta chains below, sequenced in a study of cytomegalovirus exposure and HLA in healthy donors. Amplification used 60 Vbeta primers and 13 Jbeta primers. The protocol was immunoSEQ multiplex PCR, while the TCRdb copy is restricted to in-frame clones and leaves out a portion. The data show approximately 130,000 clones, 77% seen once. The sequencing sample was made of PBMCs. These receptors were collected from a woman between 35 and 50 years old in good health and CMV-seronegative.

This chain uses TRBV19 with TRBJ2-7; maybe TRBD1 (5 bases). V lost 6 bases, J lost 2 bases, and 14 bases lay in between. The length of the CDR3 is 14 residues. The germline CDR1 and CDR2 sequences are LNHDA and SQIVND (reference sequence). CDR3 nucleotides: TGTGCCAGTAGCCGAAGTGGCAGGGCCTACGAGCAGTACTTC. Amino acids: CASSRSGRAYEQYF.

Comments on this clone: One junction end disagrees with the germline gene, perhaps due to a read error. This chain links TRBV7-6 with TRBJ2-1, with 9 bases matching TRBD1. The CDR3 contains 16 residues. CDR1 is SGHVS, CDR2 FNYEAQ, per germline. CDR3 protein: CASSLAGTGSQNEQFF. The CDR3 nucleotides read TGTGCCAGCAGCCTAGCTGGGACAGGGAGTCAAAATGAGCAGTTCTTC.

This clone has only a few counts. The V and J genes are TRBV19 and TRBJ2-6; no firm D call. The germline CDR1 and CDR2 sequences are LNHDA and SQIVND (reference sequence). The CDR3 spans 15 residues. V dropped 4 bases and J dropped 0 bases, with 7 bases sitting between them. The CDR3 nucleotides are TGTGCCAGTAGTACTGACATCTCTGGGGCCAACGTCCTGACTTTC. Its translation: CASSTDISGANVLTF.